This T cell receptor beta chain was captured in a study of cytomegalovirus exposure and HLA in healthy donors. Background on the study: Previous work identified roughly 110 million unique TCR beta sequences from roughly 170 million T cells. Early release data held about 92 million unique TCRs from HLA-typed donors.

These donors, healthy bone marrow donors, were studied. PCR involved 60 Vbeta and 13 Jbeta primers. Using immunoSEQ multiplex PCR, the repertoire was profiled, and TCRdb retains in-frame clones only, with some absent. The table lists 110,000 to 150,000 clones, 70% of them singletons. CDR1 ENHRY and CDR2 SYGVKD come from the germline V gene. The V end lost 3 bases, the J end lost 5 bases, and 10 bases lay between the germline ends. The CDR3 loop spans 13 amino acids. This clone has more than one count but fewer than ten. The chain couples TRBV10-3 to TRBJ1-1, with a possible D match to TRBD1 (5 bases). This receptor was taken from a woman aged 60-70 years in good health and CMV-seropositive. Sequenced input: PBMCs. Here the CDR3 reads CAISDPGRTEAFF. As DNA, the CDR3 is TGTGCCATCAGTGACCCAGGGAGGACTGAAGCTTTCTTT.